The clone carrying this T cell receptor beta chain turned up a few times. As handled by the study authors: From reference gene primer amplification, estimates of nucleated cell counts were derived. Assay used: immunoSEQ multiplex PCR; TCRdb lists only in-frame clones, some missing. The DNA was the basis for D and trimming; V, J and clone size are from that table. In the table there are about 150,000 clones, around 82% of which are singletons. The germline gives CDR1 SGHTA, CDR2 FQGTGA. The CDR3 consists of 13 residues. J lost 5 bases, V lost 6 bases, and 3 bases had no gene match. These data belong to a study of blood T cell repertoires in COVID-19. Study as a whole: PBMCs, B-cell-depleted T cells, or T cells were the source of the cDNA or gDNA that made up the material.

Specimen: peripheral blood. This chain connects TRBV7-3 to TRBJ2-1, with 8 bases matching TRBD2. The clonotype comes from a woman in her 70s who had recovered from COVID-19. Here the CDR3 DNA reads TGTGCCAGCAGTCCACTAGCGGACAATGAGCAGTTCTTC. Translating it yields CASSPLADNEQFF.